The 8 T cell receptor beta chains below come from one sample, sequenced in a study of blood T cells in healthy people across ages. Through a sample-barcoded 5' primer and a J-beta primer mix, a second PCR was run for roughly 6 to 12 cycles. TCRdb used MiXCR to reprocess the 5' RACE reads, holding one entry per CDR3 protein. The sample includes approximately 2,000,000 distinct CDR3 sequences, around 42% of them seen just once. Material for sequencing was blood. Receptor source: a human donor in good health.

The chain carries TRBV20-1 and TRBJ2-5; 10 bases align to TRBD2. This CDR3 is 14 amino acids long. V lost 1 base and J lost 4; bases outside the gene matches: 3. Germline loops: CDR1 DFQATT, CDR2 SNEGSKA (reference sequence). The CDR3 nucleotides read TGCAGTGCTAGAGTTATAGCGGGGGGAGAGACCCAGTACTTC. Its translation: CSARVIAGGETQYF.

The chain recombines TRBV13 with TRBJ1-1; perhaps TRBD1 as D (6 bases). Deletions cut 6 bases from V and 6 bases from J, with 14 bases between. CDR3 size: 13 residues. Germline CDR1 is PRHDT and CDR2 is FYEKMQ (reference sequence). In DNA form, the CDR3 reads TGTGCCAGCAGGAAAGGGGGTTCCCCTGAAGCTTTCTTT. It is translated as CASRKGGSPEAFF.

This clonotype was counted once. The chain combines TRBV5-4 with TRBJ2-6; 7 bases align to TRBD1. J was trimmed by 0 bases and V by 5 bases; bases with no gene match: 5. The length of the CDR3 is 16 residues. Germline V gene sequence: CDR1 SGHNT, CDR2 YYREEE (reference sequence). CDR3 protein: CASSDRARSGANVLTF. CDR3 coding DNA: TGTGCCAGCAGTGACAGGGCCCGCTCTGGGGCCAACGTCCTGACTTTC.

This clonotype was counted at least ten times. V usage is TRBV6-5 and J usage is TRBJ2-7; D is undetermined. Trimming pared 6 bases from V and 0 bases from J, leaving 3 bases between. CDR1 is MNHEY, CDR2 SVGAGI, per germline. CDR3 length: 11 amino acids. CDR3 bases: TGTGCCAGCAGGACCTCCTACGAGCAGTACTTC. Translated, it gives CASRTSYEQYF.

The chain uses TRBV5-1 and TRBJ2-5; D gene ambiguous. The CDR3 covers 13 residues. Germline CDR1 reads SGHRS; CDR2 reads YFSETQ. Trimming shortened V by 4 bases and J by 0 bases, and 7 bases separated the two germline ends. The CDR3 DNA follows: TGCGCCAGCAGCGTCCCGTACCAAGAGACCCAGTACTTC. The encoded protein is CASSVPYQETQYF. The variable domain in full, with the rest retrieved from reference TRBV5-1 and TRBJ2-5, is KAGVTQTPRYLIKTRGQQVTLSCSPISGHRSVSWYQQTPGQGLQFLFEYFSETQRNKGNFPGRFSGRQFSNSRSEMNVSTLELGDSALYLCASSVPYQETQYFGPGTRLLVL.

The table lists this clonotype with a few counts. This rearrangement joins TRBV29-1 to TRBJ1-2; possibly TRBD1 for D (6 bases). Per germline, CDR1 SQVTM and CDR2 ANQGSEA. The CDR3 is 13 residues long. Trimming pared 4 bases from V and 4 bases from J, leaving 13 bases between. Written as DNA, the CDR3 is TGCAGCGTTGTTGGGGGGCCGAGCTATGGCTACACCTTC. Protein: CSVVGGPSYGYTF.

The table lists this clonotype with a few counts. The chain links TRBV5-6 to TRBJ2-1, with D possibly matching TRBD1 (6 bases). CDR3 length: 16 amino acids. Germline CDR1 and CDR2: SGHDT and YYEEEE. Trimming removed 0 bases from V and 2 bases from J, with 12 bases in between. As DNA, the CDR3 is TGTGCCAGCAGCTTGGCCCTCAGGGGCACCTACAATGAGCAGTTCTTC. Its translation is CASSLALRGTYNEQFF.

CDR3 sequence: CASSGRCNSPLHF. Written as DNA, the CDR3 is TGCGCCAGCAGCGGCAGATGTAATTCACCCCTCCACTTT. The genes are TRBV4-3 and TRBJ1-6; no definite D call. The length of the CDR3 is 13 residues. Germline CDR1 is LGHNA and CDR2 is YSLEER. Trimming pared 5 bases from V and 6 bases from J, leaving 8 bases between.